The rows below give T cell receptor beta chains drawn from one sample of a study of CD8+ T cells in alopecia areata. Method: immunoSEQ multiplex PCR; TCRdb's copy keeps in-frame clones and lacks some. The sample has under 200,000 clones, 65% seen once. Sequenced here: CD4+ T cells sorted from blood, sampled at week 4, from a patient treated with tofacitinib. These TCRs come from a human donor with alopecia areata. Each CDR3 is given with its conserved first and last residue. Each record gives: D gene, CDR3 length, clone size, J gene, V gene, CDR3 protein, CDR3 DNA. A D gene is named only where the DNA matches it firmly. Some rows have no size entry. The others give once, few or many, or a class for an expanded clone.

- 15 - TRBJ2-3 TRBV7-9 CASSLGGATDGTQYF TGTGCCAGCAGCTTAGGCGGAGCCACCGATGGTACGCAGTATTTT
- 15 - TRBJ2-5 TRBV6-5 CASSYSIGHGETQYF TGTGCCAGCAGTTACTCGATAGGGCATGGGGAGACCCAGTACTTC
- 13 - TRBJ2-7 TRBV5-8 CASSPRIANEQYF TGTGCCAGCAGCCCACGGATTGCTAACGAGCAGTACTTC
TRBD1 15 - TRBJ1-5 TRBV4-3 CASSQRTGGNQPQHF TGCGCCAGCAGCCAGAGGACAGGGGGGAATCAGCCCCAGCATTTT
TRBD1 13 - TRBJ1-2 TRBV5-1 CASNRGHDYGYTF TGCGCCAGCAACAGGGGGCATGACTATGGCTACACCTTC
- 13 - TRBJ1-6 TRBV6-5 CAGKRTGNSPLHF TGTGCCGGAAAACGGACGGGCAATTCACCCCTCCACTTT
- 14 - TRBJ1-5 TRBV13 CASSQRNSNQPQHF TGTGCCAGCAGCCAACGTAATAGCAATCAGCCCCAGCATTTT
- 14 - TRBJ2-3 TRBV5-1 CASSLNVGDGTQYF TGCGCCAGCAGCTTGAACGTGGGGGATGGTACGCAGTATTTT
- 16 - TRBJ2-3 TRBV5-4 CASSLTSPISTDTQYF TGTGCCAGCAGCTTAACTAGCCCCATTAGCACAGATACGCAGTATTTT
- 15 - TRBJ2-7 TRBV5-4 CASSLDRDGGDEQYF TGTGCCAGCAGCTTGGACCGGGACGGCGGCGACGAGCAGTACTTC
- 15 - TRBJ2-5 TRBV23-1 CASSRGHRPKETQYF TGCGCCAGCAGTCGGGGACACCGACCAAAAGAGACCCAGTACTTC
- 11 few TRBJ2-5 TRBV5-1 CASSLVETQYF TGCGCCAGCAGCTTGGTTGAGACCCAGTACTTC
TRBD1 12 - TRBJ1-2 TRBV11-1 CASTRQGHGYTF TGTGCCAGCACCCGACAGGGACATGGCTACACCTTC
- 13 few TRBJ2-5 TRBV10-3 CAISEGYQETQYF TGTGCCATCAGTGAGGGTTACCAAGAGACCCAGTACTTC
TRBD2 15 - TRBJ2-3 TRBV7-2 CASSFAGGATDTQYF TGTGCCAGCAGCTTTGCGGGGGGCGCCACAGATACGCAGTATTTT
TRBD1 13 - TRBJ1-2 TRBV7-2 CASSWDRRGGYTF TGTGCCAGCAGCTGGGACAGAAGGGGCGGCTACACCTTC
- 10 - TRBJ2-1 TRBV20-1 CSMGGDEQFF TGCAGCATGGGGGGCGATGAGCAGTTCTTC
- 13 few TRBJ1-6 TRBV7-2 CASSSDPNSPLHF TGTGCCAGCAGCTCCGACCCGAATTCACCCCTCCACTTT
- 16 once TRBJ2-1 TRBV29-1 CSVRKQEGKSYNEQFF TGCAGCGTACGTAAACAGGAGGGGAAGTCCTACAATGAGCAGTTCTTC
- 11 - TRBJ1-2 TRBV29-1 CSVELNYGYTF TGCAGCGTTGAGTTAAACTATGGCTACACCTTC
- 14 - TRBJ2-2 TRBV5-1 CASSLAGNTGELFF TGCGCCAGCAGCTTGGCCGGGAACACCGGGGAGCTGTTTTTT
- 15 - TRBJ1-6 TRBV7-9 CASSPLTGANSPLHF TGTGCCAGCAGCCCCTTGACTGGGGCAAATTCACCCCTCCACTTT
- 13 - TRBJ2-2 TRBV5-4 CASSFQVPGELFF TGTGCCAGCAGCTTCCAAGTTCCCGGGGAGCTGTTTTTT
- 12 - TRBJ1-1 TRBV5-1 CASRQGGSEAFF TGCGCCAGCAGACAAGGGGGTTCTGAAGCTTTCTTT
TRBD2 15 - TRBJ2-5 TRBV7-9 CASSFKPSGGQTQYF TGTGCCAGCAGCTTTAAGCCCAGCGGGGGACAGACCCAGTACTTC
- 13 - TRBJ1-5 TRBV4-1 CASSLLDNQPQHF TGCGCCAGCAGCCTCCTCGACAATCAGCCCCAGCATTTT
- 13 - TRBJ2-5 TRBV7-7 CASSLAPAGGQYF TGTGCTAGCAGCTTAGCCCCAGCAGGCGGCCAGTACTTC
TRBD1 16 - TRBJ2-1 TRBV19 CASRGPGTGSYNEQFF TGTGCCAGTAGGGGGCCCGGGACAGGCTCCTACAATGAGCAGTTCTTC
TRBD1 15 - TRBJ2-5 TRBV27 CASSPRTGAMETQYF TGTGCCAGCAGTCCTCGGACAGGGGCAATGGAGACCCAGTACTTC
TRBD2 15 - TRBJ2-5 TRBV27 CASSPRRGSQETQYF TGTGCCAGCAGTCCTCGGCGGGGGTCACAAGAGACCCAGTACTTC
TRBD1 14 few TRBJ2-1 TRBV7-9 CASSLRTGYNEQFF TGTGCCAGCAGCCTTCGGACAGGCTACAATGAGCAGTTCTTC
- 12 few TRBJ1-4 TRBV29-1 CRPTGPVEKLFF TGCAGACCTACGGGTCCGGTTGAAAAACTGTTTTTT